This T cell receptor (beta chain) derives from a study of T cells after yellow fever vaccination. Study results and limitations: Subsequent booster samples again held most clones from primary vaccination (more than 95% CD4, just under 90% CD8).

As for this clonotype: The antigen is not known.

Production of TCR cDNA was by 5'RACE template switching, which also added a universal primer site and UMIs. A single record per CDR3 protein comes from TCRdb applying MiXCR to the 5' RACE reads. The sample lists fewer than 650,000 distinct CDR3 sequences; just over 20% were seen once. This CDR3 has 16 amino acids. With 6 bases removed from V and 4 bases from J, the gap between germline ends came to 21 bases. Germline assignment: CDR1 SGHTA and CDR2 FQGNSA. This TCR derives from a man aged 18 to 35 who received the YFV17D yellow fever vaccine. This sample comprised PBMCs, obtained 21 days after the first yellow fever vaccination. This chain uses TRBV7-2 with TRBJ1-2, with D possibly being TRBD1 (6 bases). DNA of the CDR3: TGTGCCAGCAGTTGGGCCCCGGGGGGGCAGGGCTATGGCTACACCTTC. Translation gives CASSWAPGGQGYGYTF. The whole variable domain, remainder taken from reference TRBV7-2 and TRBJ1-2, is GAGVSQSPSNKVTEKGKDVELRCDPISGHTALYWYRQSLGQGLEFLIYFQGNSAPDKSGLPSDRFSAERTGGSVSTLTIQRTQQEDSAVYLCASSWAPGGQGYGYTFGSGTRLTVV.